These T cell receptor beta chains were read from a single sample in a study of blood T cell repertoires in COVID-19. Sequencing was performed with immunoSEQ multiplex PCR; in TCRdb, only in-frame clones are kept and a portion is missing. Of 95,000 to 150,000 clones listed, around 91% are singletons. Sequenced sample: peripheral blood. These TCRs come from a woman aged 55-69 years with COVID-19, enrolled during active disease. The CDR3 runs from the conserved cysteine through the conserved F or W. A D gene is named only where the DNA matches it firmly. Some rows have no size entry. The others give once, few or many, or a class for an expanded clone.

d_call	clone_size	v_call	cdr3_aa
.	.	TRBV10-3	CAISESDSPNSPLHF
.	.	TRBV12-3/TRBV12-4	CASSFGGGTEAFF
.	.	TRBV4-3	CASSQVEFNEKLFF
.	.	TRBV7-2	CASSGLVGAGEQFF
TRBD1	once	TRBV7-2	CASSLGQGAWEAFF
.	few	TRBV19	CASSIPGNQPQHF
TRBD1	.	TRBV20-1	CSASEGTGVGDEQFF
.	.	TRBV27	CASSPRGRSRSYEQYF
TRBD1	.	TRBV18	CASSPGQTEAFF
TRBD1	.	TRBV7-2	CASSLGTTGGEQYF
.	.	TRBV5-4	CASSRTGASYNEQFF
.	.	TRBV12-3/TRBV12-4	CASSLLPQYEQYF
TRBD2	.	TRBV5-1	CASRSGTSGSYTGELFF
TRBD1	.	TRBV3-1/TRBV3-2	CASSRPGQGSYGYTF
.	few	TRBV28	CASSSTLTGDSIDTEAFF
TRBD1	.	TRBV4-3	CASSQMTGISSGANVLTF
.	.	TRBV4-1	CASSSIGGRNSPLHF
TRBD1	.	TRBV4-2	CASSQDRGTNEKLFF
.	.	TRBV5-5	CASSFRFASGNTIYF
.	.	TRBV29-1	CSAGEVPVDYGYTF
.	.	TRBV11-2	CASSLQAAAFF
.	.	TRBV7-8	CASSSPMGRGNIQYF
.	.	TRBV7-8	CASSLDRDPPYEQYF
.	.	TRBV9	CASSATTANSPLHF
TRBD1	.	TRBV10-3	CAISFTGDGNTIYF
.	few	TRBV12-2	CASRLSHRGGQPQHF
.	.	TRBV4-3	CASSQSGYF
.	.	TRBV2	CASSPSSAAGIFYF
.	once	TRBV18	CASSLDRRANTGELFF
.	once	TRBV19	CASRGDSEETQYF
.	once	TRBV6-2/TRBV6-3	CASSYVAEKLFF
.	.	TRBV6-2/TRBV6-3	CASSQSSRGAQPQHF
.	.	TRBV27	CASRRTYTGELFF